Below, one TCR beta chain is given with its context. The sample comes from a study of blood T cell repertoires in COVID-19. Looked up from germline, CDR1 is LGHNA and CDR2 is YNFKEQ. V lost 3 bases, J lost 8 bases, and 7 bases stayed unmatched. This CDR3 region has 16 residues. The table came from immunoSEQ multiplex PCR; TCRdb's copy has only in-frame clones and leaves some out. The sample gives about 130,000 clones, 80% to 85% of which show up once; about 20% is in the top ten. The sequence derives from a young man who had recovered from COVID-19. This chain uses TRBV4-2 with TRBJ2-1; the match to TRBD2 covers 13 bases. Input material: PBMCs or T cells enriched from blood (not recorded which). The CDR3 bases are TGTGCCAGCAGCCACCAACTAGCGGGGGGGCTGGATGAGCAGTTCTTC. It translates to CASSHQLAGGLDEQFF.